This note documents a single T cell receptor (beta chain) sequence. Its antigen is not identified. The CDR3 loop spans 15 amino acids. Trimming stripped 3 bases from V and 1 base from J, with 10 bases between. Germline-derived CDR1 and CDR2 are SGHDN and FVKESK. The data derive from a study of cytomegalovirus exposure and HLA in healthy donors. Whole-study findings and limits: When presence/absence was analysed, sequencing depth was taken to be roughly uniform across donors. TCR beta chains associated with HLA were, in a later analysis, more clonally expanded than equally common others. Apart from CMV serostatus, no immune exposure information was available.

Primers included in the PCR were 60 Vbeta and 13 Jbeta primers. Method: immunoSEQ multiplex PCR; TCRdb's copy keeps in-frame clones and lacks some. The data contain hundreds of thousands of clones, around 80% of them singletons. Input material: PBMCs. This TCR derives from a woman aged 35 to 49 in good health and CMV-seronegative. This chain connects TRBV14 to TRBJ2-1; possible D gene TRBD1, 6 bases. CDR3 amino acids: CASSQIGGSYNEQFF. The CDR3 DNA sequence: TGTGCCAGCAGCCAGATAGGGGGTTCCTACAATGAGCAGTTCTTC.